These 26 T cell receptor beta chains were sequenced from one sample in a study of identical twins. TCRdb redid the calling of the 5' RACE reads with MiXCR, one entry per CDR3 protein. The profile covers approximately 600,000 distinct CDR3 sequences, with approximately 10% appearing a single time and more than 2.5% taken by the ten largest. Separately, the same data were catalogued under a study of yellow fever vaccine responses in identical twins.

Sequencing was performed on PBMCs. The receptors derive from a woman younger than 35 in good health.

This clonotype has a handful of counts. CDR3 in amino acids: CASSKTGWGANTGELFF. Written as DNA, the CDR3 is TGTGCCAGCAGCAAGACGGGCTGGGGAGCGAACACCGGGGAGCTGTTTTTT. The chain links TRBV4-2 to TRBJ2-2; a possible D gene is TRBD2 (5 bases). CDR3 length equals 17 residues. Deletions cut 5 bases from V and 0 bases from J, with 16 bases between. Germline V lookup: CDR1 LGHNA, CDR2 YNFKEQ.

In this sample, this clonotype turned up many times. The chain combines TRBV6-2 or TRBV6-3 with TRBJ2-7, with D perhaps matching TRBD2 (6 bases). From germline, CDR1 is MNHEY and CDR2 SVGEGT. The germline V and J ends were trimmed by 6 bases and 1 base, with 10 bases remaining between them. CDR3 length: 13 residues. CDR3 sequence (DNA): TGTGCCAGCAGCCGGGACTTATCCTACGAGCAGTACTTC. As protein: CASSRDLSYEQYF.

At least ten counts were recorded for this clonotype. The chain is built from TRBV4-3 and TRBJ2-4, with D maybe TRBD1 (5 bases). This CDR3 region has 18 residues. Germline assignment: CDR1 LGHNA and CDR2 YSLEER. The V end was cut by 0 bases, the J end by 1 base, with 16 bases between. CDR3 DNA: TGCGCCAGCAGCCAAGATAAGGGGCAGCTCTGGGCCAAAAACATTCAGTACTTC. Translation gives CASSQDKGQLWAKNIQYF.

This clonotype was counted a few times. This chain links TRBV27 with TRBJ2-2, with D maybe TRBD2 (5 bases). The CDR3 is 15 residues long. Trimming took 5 bases from V and 5 from J, leaving 15 bases between them. Germline V lookup: CDR1 MNHEY, CDR2 SMNVEV (reference sequence). The CDR3: CASSTRDTRTGELFF. CDR3 DNA: TGTGCCAGCAGTACAAGAGATACTAGGACCGGGGAGCTGTTTTTT.

The sample holds many counts of this clonotype. The chain employs TRBV29-1 and TRBJ2-3, with 9 bases fitting TRBD1. The V gene's germline CDR1 is SQVTM and CDR2 ANQGSEA. With V trimmed by 8 bases and J by 2 bases, 14 bases remained unmatched. CDR3 length equals 16 residues. This CDR3 is CSPVFWDREYTDTQYF. For the CDR3, the DNA is TGCAGCCCAGTCTTCTGGGACAGGGAGTACACAGATACGCAGTATTTT.

This clonotype turned up a few times. The CDR3 DNA reads TGTGCCATCAGTGAGCCTGACAGGTCAAATGAGCAGTTCTTC. Protein product: CAISEPDRSNEQFF. The chain is built from TRBV10-3 and TRBJ2-1; tentatively, D is TRBD1 (6 bases). The CDR3 covers 14 residues. V lost 2 bases to trimming and J lost 7 bases, with 12 bases between them. Germline V gene data show CDR1 as ENHRY and CDR2 as SYGVKD.

This clonotype was picked up a small number of times. The rearrangement uses TRBV3-1 and TRBJ2-1; D is perhaps TRBD2 (5 bases). Germline V gives CDR1 LGHDT, CDR2 YNNKEL (reference sequence). CDR3 length: 14 residues. V was trimmed by 4 bases and J by 5 bases, leaving 12 bases between them. The CDR3 DNA follows: TGTGCCAGCAGCCGCCCCCAGCGGCACAATGAGCAGTTCTTC. Translating gives CASSRPQRHNEQFF.

This clonotype showed up just a few times. The CDR3 sequence is CASSTEQYNEQFF. CDR3 nucleotides: TGTGCCAGCAGCACCGAGCAGTACAATGAGCAGTTCTTC. The chain carries TRBV5-6 and TRBJ2-1; D is unresolved. Trimming removed 4 bases from V and 4 bases from J, with 9 bases in between. Germline CDR1 SGHDT, CDR2 YYEEEE. CDR3 length: 13 amino acids.

This clonotype was seen a handful of times. The V call is TRBV6-2 or TRBV6-3, the J call TRBJ2-7; 10 bases align to TRBD1. V shed 3 bases and J 2 bases; nucleotides not matched to a gene: 10. Germline CDR1 and CDR2: MNHEY and SVGEGT. The CDR3 runs to 17 residues. Here the CDR3 DNA reads TGTGCCAGCAGTTATCGCTCTGGGACAGGGGATACCTACGAGCAGTACTTC. Encoded protein: CASSYRSGTGDTYEQYF.

The chain uses TRBV12-3 or TRBV12-4 and TRBJ2-7; D perhaps matches TRBD1 (5 bases). The CDR3 sequence is 13 residues long. The V gene lost 8 bases and the J gene lost 2 bases, with 13 bases spanning the gap. The CDR3 spells CASSSDSPYEQYF. CDR3 DNA sequence: TGTGCCAGCTCTTCCGACAGCCCCTACGAGCAGTACTTC.

The gene calls are TRBV25-1 and TRBJ2-7, with 10 bases identical to TRBD1. J was trimmed by 3 bases and V by 3 bases; bases with no gene match: 5. Germline V gene lookup returns CDR1 MGHDK and CDR2 SYGVNS. This CDR3 is built from 15 residues. CDR3 in DNA: TGTGCCAGCAGTGAGGACAGGGGGTTTCACTACGAGCAGTACTTC. Protein sequence: CASSEDRGFHYEQYF.

V and J are TRBV25-1 and TRBJ2-1; the match to TRBD1 covers 7 bases. CDR1 and CDR2 from the germline V gene are MGHDK and SYGVNS. The CDR3 spans 17 residues. After removal of 3 bases from V and 3 bases from J, the junction contained 11 bases not matched to a gene. The CDR3 spells CASSDSAGTAVYNEQFF. For the CDR3, the DNA is TGTGCCAGCAGTGACTCGGCCGGGACAGCCGTCTACAATGAGCAGTTCTTC. Filled out from reference TRBV25-1 and TRBJ2-1, the complete variable domain reads EADIYQTPRYLVIGTGKKITLECSQTMGHDKMYWYQQDPGMELHLIHYSYGVNSTEKGDLSSESTVSRIRTEHFPLTLESARPSHTSQYLCASSDSAGTAVYNEQFFGPGTRLTVL.

Ten or more counts support this clonotype. The J gene is TRBJ1-2, the V gene TRBV4-1; D is unresolved. The CDR3 loop spans 15 amino acids. V lost 5 bases and J lost 4, with 17 bases in between. Germline lookup yields CDR1 MGHRA and CDR2 YSYEKL. The CDR3 loop is CASSFRLLVGYGYTF. Here the CDR3 DNA reads TGCGCCAGCAGCTTCCGACTGCTAGTTGGCTATGGCTACACCTTC.

Remarks on this clonotype: This could be a read error, since a much larger clone is one nucleotide away. The V call is TRBV5-1, the J call TRBJ2-3; the D call may be TRBD1 or TRBD2 (5 bases each). The CDR3 runs to 16 residues. CDR1 is SGHRS, CDR2 YFSETQ, per germline. Here the CDR3 reads CASSLALPRGADAQYF. The CDR3 nucleotides are TGCGCCAGCAGCTTGGCCCTACCTAGAGGGGCAGATGCGCAGTATTTT.

This clonotype was detected ten times or more. The chain joins TRBV12-3 or TRBV12-4 to TRBJ2-3, with D maybe TRBD2 (6 bases). V lost 11 bases and J lost 2, with 17 bases in between. This CDR3 comprises 14 residues. The CDR3 nucleotides read TGTGCCCAGCGGGCCCTGGCCACCACAGATACGCAGTATTTT. Encoded protein: CAQRALATTDTQYF.

This clonotype has just a few counts. The chain joins TRBV5-4 to TRBJ2-7; D is uncertain. Germline V gene lookup returns CDR1 SGHNT and CDR2 YYREEE (reference sequence). Trimming removed 4 bases from V and 3 bases from J, with 23 bases in between. The CDR3 totals 17 residues. The CDR3: CASSPPQIGRDLYEQYF. The CDR3 bases are TGTGCCAGCAGCCCCCCGCAAATCGGGCGAGACCTCTACGAGCAGTACTTC.

This chain joins TRBV6-5 and TRBJ2-7; D is undetermined. The germline V gene has CDR1 MNHEY and CDR2 SVGAGI. V shed 2 bases and J shed 3 bases, with 11 bases lying between them. This CDR3 is 14 amino acids long. This chain's CDR3 is CASSYLDGLYEQYF. CDR3 DNA sequence: TGTGCCAGCAGTTACCTCGACGGGCTCTACGAGCAGTACTTC.

This chain joins TRBV6-2 or TRBV6-3 and TRBJ1-2, with 8 bases identical to TRBD1. The J segment lost 4 bases and the V segment lost 6 bases, leaving 13 bases of the junction unmatched. The germline CDR1 and CDR2 sequences are MNHEY and SVGEGT. The CDR3 length is 16 residues. Written as DNA, the CDR3 is TGTGCCAGCAGCTCCAGCCCAGGCAGGGGGCTCTATGGCTACACCTTC. Its translation: CASSSSPGRGLYGYTF.

This chain links TRBV27 with TRBJ2-7; 16 bases fit TRBD2. This CDR3 comprises 18 residues. Per the germline V gene, CDR1 is MNHEY and CDR2 is SMNVEV (reference sequence). V shed 4 bases and J 0 bases; nucleotides not matched to a gene: 6. CDR3 loop: CASSSGTSGRDSSYEQYF. CDR3 DNA sequence: TGTGCCAGCAGTTCTGGGACTAGCGGGAGGGATAGCTCCTACGAGCAGTACTTC.

This clonotype was seen only a few times. The chain links TRBV14 to TRBJ2-5, with a possible D match to TRBD1 (6 bases). From germline, CDR1 is SGHDN and CDR2 FVKESK. The ends were cut back, 5 bases at V and 2 bases at J, with 21 bases in the middle. The CDR3 covers 17 residues. DNA of the CDR3: TGTGCCAGCAGCACGGGAAAAGCAGGGACAATGCAAGAGACCCAGTACTTC. This encodes CASSTGKAGTMQETQYF.

The J gene is TRBJ2-7, the V gene TRBV5-6; 11 bases are a match to TRBD1. This CDR3 has 16 amino acids. Germline V gene lookup returns CDR1 SGHDT and CDR2 YYEEEE. The junction had 10 bases not matched to a gene; V was cut back by 5 bases and J by 3 bases. CDR3 region: CASSWGTGTGGYEQYF. The CDR3, as DNA: TGTGCCAGCAGTTGGGGAACCGGGACAGGGGGCTACGAGCAGTACTTC.

The chain is built from TRBV4-3 and TRBJ2-2; D might be TRBD2 (6 bases). The CDR3 has 17 residues. Trimming left V 3 bases short and J 5 bases short, with 19 bases between. Germline V lookup: CDR1 LGHNA, CDR2 YSLEER. CDR3 in amino acids: CASSHPFGEAPTGELFF. The CDR3 nucleotides read TGCGCCAGCAGCCATCCGTTTGGGGAGGCCCCGACCGGGGAGCTGTTTTTT.

This sequence joins TRBV7-9 and TRBJ2-5, with D unclear. CDR1 is SEHNR and CDR2 is FQNEAQ in the germline V gene (reference sequence). This CDR3 has 15 amino acids. V shed 1 base and J shed 4 bases, with 13 bases lying between them. CDR3 protein: CASSLGPLLGETQYF. The CDR3 DNA sequence: TGTGCCAGCAGCTTAGGTCCGCTCCTGGGAGAGACCCAGTACTTC.

This clonotype was detected many times. This chain uses TRBV24-1 with TRBJ2-3; D is unclear. Trimming left V 1 base short and J 6 bases short, with 10 bases between. Germline V lookup: CDR1 KGHDR, CDR2 SFDVKD. This CDR3 has 14 residues. The CDR3 region is CATSDFSRSDTQYF. DNA of the CDR3: TGTGCCACCAGTGATTTTTCCAGGTCGGATACGCAGTATTTT.

The rearrangement links TRBV11-2 to TRBJ2-1, with no clear D. CDR1 SGHAT and CDR2 FQNNGV come from the germline V gene. CDR3 length: 14 residues. The germline V and J ends were trimmed by 1 base and 9 bases, with 13 bases remaining between them. Written as DNA, the CDR3 is TGTGCCAGCAGCTTAGCTCTGGAGTTGAGTGAGCAGTTCTTC. It encodes CASSLALELSEQFF.

This clonotype was observed at least ten times. The V call is TRBV29-1, the J call TRBJ1-2; 7 bases agree with TRBD1. The germline V gene encodes CDR1 SQVTM and CDR2 ANQGSEA. V shed 0 bases and J 4 bases; nucleotides not matched to a gene: 11. This CDR3 is built from 16 residues. The chain's CDR3 is CSVEEHRRGQSYGYTF. The CDR3 nucleotides are TGCAGCGTTGAAGAACATCGAAGGGGACAGAGCTATGGCTACACCTTC.